Each of the 28 T cell receptor beta chains below was sequenced from the same sample in a study of type 1 regulatory T cells. TCRdb fed the reads into MiXCR, producing one record per CDR3 protein. The repertoire has fewer than 75,000 distinct CDR3 sequences, 45% to 50% of them found once; the top ten carry roughly 2.2%. These receptors' targets are unknown. Sample: cultured non-Tr1 T cells, either the whole culture or a sorted T cell fraction (not recorded which). The receptors shown here come from a human donor in good health.

This clonotype was picked up a small number of times. The chain combines TRBV24-1 with TRBJ2-7; 7 bases fit TRBD2. With V trimmed by 5 bases and J by 7 bases, 7 bases remained unmatched. The CDR3 runs 13 residues. Looked up from germline, CDR1 is KGHDR and CDR2 is SFDVKD. CDR3 nucleotide sequence: TGTGCCACCAGTGCTGGTTTGGGGGGGGAGCAGTACTTC. Amino acid sequence: CATSAGLGGEQYF.

J is TRBJ1-2 and V is TRBV4-2; 7 bases fit TRBD1. V was pared by 0 bases and J by 4 bases, with 8 bases of the junction left unmatched. The CDR3 consists of 16 residues. Looked up from germline, CDR1 is LGHNA and CDR2 is YNFKEQ. The CDR3 region is CASSQDPQTGIYGYTF. CDR3 coding DNA: TGTGCCAGCAGCCAAGACCCCCAGACAGGGATCTATGGCTACACCTTC.

This chain links TRBV28 with TRBJ1-1; D might be TRBD1 (6 bases). CDR3 length equals 15 residues. Trimming cost V 9 bases and J 0 bases, with 17 bases left between them. Germline assignment: CDR1 MDHEN and CDR2 SYDVKM. As DNA, the CDR3 is TGTGCCAGTTATCCCGGGGGCCCGATGAACACTGAAGCTTTCTTT. Amino acid sequence: CASYPGGPMNTEAFF.

The chain uses TRBV28 and TRBJ2-1; weak D call: TRBD1 (5 bases). CDR1 and CDR2 from the germline V gene are MDHEN and SYDVKM. V dropped 2 bases and J dropped 4 bases, with 12 bases sitting between them. The CDR3 contains 15 residues. This chain's CDR3 is CASSLSPGKYNEQFF. The CDR3 bases are TGTGCCAGCAGTTTAAGCCCAGGGAAGTACAATGAGCAGTTCTTC.

A few counts support this clonotype. The chain has TRBV7-9 and TRBJ2-1; 14 positions agree with TRBD2. Germline-derived CDR1 and CDR2 are SEHNR and FQNEAQ (reference sequence). Losses at the gene ends were 5 bases for V and 3 bases for J; bases not matched to a gene: 3. The CDR3 loop spans 16 amino acids. The CDR3 loop reads CASSRTSGGLYNEQFF. The CDR3 coding sequence is TGTGCCAGCAGCCGGACTAGCGGGGGGCTCTACAATGAGCAGTTCTTC.

This clonotype was recorded a few times. The V and J genes are TRBV7-2 and TRBJ2-1, with 10 bases lining up with TRBD2. This CDR3 region has 17 residues. V was pared by 1 base and J by 7 bases, with 10 bases of the junction left unmatched. The germline gives CDR1 SGHTA, CDR2 FQGNSA. The CDR3 DNA reads TGTGCCAGCAGCTTAGGAAGGGCTAGCGGGGGAAGGAATGAGCAGTTCTTC. This sequence encodes CASSLGRASGGRNEQFF.

Details on this clonotype: At one of its ends the junction is not consistent with the germline gene, which may arise from a read error. The chain is built from TRBV5-1 and TRBJ1-2; 8 nucleotides agree with TRBD1. This CDR3 is built from 15 residues. Germline assignment: CDR1 SGHRS and CDR2 YFSETQ. In DNA form, the CDR3 reads TGCGCCAGCAGATTGGGGGCTACAGGGGGCTATGGCTACACCTTC. As protein: CASRLGATGGYGYTF.

This clonotype was detected only a few times. The chain combines TRBV27 with TRBJ1-2; D perhaps matches TRBD1 (5 bases). V was trimmed by 3 bases and J by 4 bases, leaving 9 bases between them. The germline V gene has CDR1 MNHEY and CDR2 SMNVEV (reference sequence). CDR3 length equals 13 residues. As DNA, the CDR3 is TGTGCCAGCAGTTTTCGGGGGGGCTATGGCTACACCTTC. As protein: CASSFRGGYGYTF.

The rearrangement links TRBV20-1 to TRBJ1-5, with a weak D call TRBD1 (6 bases). CDR1 DFQATT and CDR2 SNEGSKA come from the germline V gene (reference sequence). V lost 6 bases, J lost 5 bases, and 11 bases lay in between. The CDR3 loop spans 12 amino acids. CDR3 DNA: TGCAGTGCGATACAGGGAGATCAGCCCCAGCATTTT. Protein product: CSAIQGDQPQHF.

The chain couples TRBV20-1 to TRBJ1-2, with 12 bases that match TRBD1. There are 17 residues in the CDR3. The V gene's germline CDR1 is DFQATT and CDR2 SNEGSKA (reference sequence). J was trimmed by 4 bases and V by 2 bases; bases with no gene match: 11. The CDR3 DNA is TGCAGTGCTAGACCCCGGGACAGGGGGCGCATCTCCTATGGCTACACCTTC. Its protein is CSARPRDRGRISYGYTF.

This clonotype turned up a few times. V gene TRBV4-3 combines with J gene TRBJ2-3, with 10 positions matching TRBD2. The length of the CDR3 is 18 residues. V lost 4 bases, J lost 2 bases, and 12 bases stayed unmatched. Germline V gene lookup returns CDR1 LGHNA and CDR2 YSLEER. CDR3 in amino acids: CASSPDRLAGGITDTQYF. The CDR3 DNA sequence: TGCGCCAGCAGCCCAGACCGATTAGCGGGGGGAATCACAGATACGCAGTATTTT.

The chain recombines TRBV30 with TRBJ2-5; 8 bases agree with TRBD1. Germline V lookup: CDR1 GTSNPN, CDR2 SVGIG (reference sequence). V shed 2 bases and J 5 bases; nucleotides not matched to a gene: 7. CDR3 length equals 14 residues. The CDR3 DNA reads as TGTGCCTGGAGTACAGGGGGAAAGTACGAGACCCAGTACTTC. The encoded protein is CAWSTGGKYETQYF.

The chain recombines TRBV12-3 or TRBV12-4 with TRBJ1-1, with a weak D call TRBD1 (5 bases). There are 15 residues in the CDR3. Trimming left V 5 bases short and J 4 bases short, with 17 bases between. CDR3 loop: CASSVGTFGFTEAFF. CDR3 nucleotide sequence: TGTGCCAGCAGTGTCGGGACCTTCGGCTTCACTGAAGCTTTCTTT.

There are many counts of this clonotype. The chain employs TRBV7-6 and TRBJ2-3; maybe TRBD2 (6 bases). This CDR3 is built from 13 residues. The V and J ends lost 2 bases and 4 bases respectively, with 7 bases between them. Germline CDR1 reads SGHVS; CDR2 reads FNYEAQ. The DNA of the CDR3 is TGTGCCAGCAGCTTATGGGGGGCAGATACGCAGTATTTT. This sequence encodes CASSLWGADTQYF.

This chain links TRBV11-2 with TRBJ2-1; D is unclear. V lost 3 bases and J lost 0, with 3 bases in between. CDR3 length equals 13 residues. Germline-derived CDR1 and CDR2 are SGHAT and FQNNGV. DNA of the CDR3: TGTGCCAGCAGCTTCTACTCCTACAATGAGCAGTTCTTC. This encodes CASSFYSYNEQFF.

This chain uses TRBV13 with TRBJ2-7, with 7 bases fitting TRBD2. Trimming at V came to 5 bases and at J to 3 bases, leaving 10 bases not matched to a gene. Germline values: CDR1 PRHDT, CDR2 FYEKMQ (reference sequence). The CDR3 contains 15 residues. DNA of the CDR3: TGTGCCAGCAGCCCAGGACTAGTATTGGGCTACGAGCAGTACTTC. Its translation: CASSPGLVLGYEQYF. Variable domain in full (rest from reference TRBV13 and TRBJ2-7): AAGVIQSPRHLIKEKRETATLKCYPIPRHDTVYWYQQGPGQDPQFLISFYEKMQSDKGSIPDRFSAQQFSDYHSELNMSSLELGDSALYFCASSPGLVLGYEQYFGPGTRLTVT.

The chain joins TRBV20-1 to TRBJ2-7, with D possibly TRBD1 on 5 matching bases. The length of the CDR3 is 15 residues. V was shortened by 2 bases and J by 1 base, with 15 bases between the two germline ends. The germline V gene encodes CDR1 DFQATT and CDR2 SNEGSKA (reference sequence). This chain's CDR3 is CSARTTGVKSYEQYF. Here the CDR3 DNA reads TGCAGTGCTAGAACCACAGGTGTAAAGTCCTACGAGCAGTACTTC.

This clonotype qualifies as medium-sized. The chain links TRBV20-1 to TRBJ2-7; tentatively, D is TRBD2 (5 bases). V was cut by 0 bases and J by 0 bases, with 15 bases left in between. This CDR3 is 16 amino acids long. Germline values: CDR1 DFQATT, CDR2 SNEGSKA (reference sequence). The CDR3 here is CSAREDSLGSSYEQYF. Here the CDR3 DNA reads TGCAGTGCTAGAGAGGATTCGTTGGGGAGCTCCTACGAGCAGTACTTC.

J is TRBJ1-5 and V is TRBV6-1; 8 bases are shared with TRBD1. V lost 3 bases to trimming and J lost 5 bases; unmatched junction nucleotides: 3. The germline gives CDR1 MNHNS, CDR2 SASEGT. The CDR3 runs 14 residues. In DNA, the CDR3 is TGTGCCAGCAGTGATGGACAGGGCCATCAGCCCCAGCATTTT. It is translated as CASSDGQGHQPQHF.

The genes are TRBV18 and TRBJ1-2; 7 bases match TRBD1. The germline V gene has CDR1 KGHSH and CDR2 LQKENI. The junction had 6 bases not matched to a gene; V was cut back by 3 bases and J by 5 bases. CDR3 length equals 14 residues. CDR3 DNA sequence: TGTGCCAGCTCACCTTCCCGACAGGGATATGGCTACACCTTC. Protein sequence: CASSPSRQGYGYTF.

The rearrangement uses TRBV12-3 or TRBV12-4 and TRBJ2-3; possible D gene TRBD2, 6 bases. The V end lost 5 bases, the J end lost 0 bases, and 12 bases lay between the germline ends. The CDR3 spans 15 residues. This CDR3 reads CASSLSGISTDTQYF. The DNA for the CDR3 is TGTGCCAGCAGTCTTAGCGGAATTAGCACAGATACGCAGTATTTT.

This chain connects TRBV28 to TRBJ2-7; TRBD1 agrees at 11 bases. The CDR3 has 16 amino acids. Germline V gene data show CDR1 as MDHEN and CDR2 as SYDVKM. V shed 5 bases and J 4 bases; nucleotides not matched to a gene: 10. The CDR3 sequence: CASSTIGTGGIYEQYF. As DNA, the CDR3 is TGTGCCAGCAGTACCATTGGGACAGGGGGTATTTACGAGCAGTACTTC. The entire variable domain, with the rest obtained from reference TRBV28 and TRBJ2-7, is as follows: DVKVTQSSRYLVKRTGEKVFLECVQDMDHENMFWYRQDPGLGLRLIYFSYDVKMKEKGDIPEGYSVSREKKERFSLILESASTNQTSMYLCASSTIGTGGIYEQYFGPGTRLTVT.

This clonotype has just a few counts. The chain uses TRBV27 and TRBJ2-1; weak D call: TRBD1 (6 bases). The CDR3 totals 14 residues. From germline, CDR1 is MNHEY and CDR2 SMNVEV (reference sequence). Trimming stripped 2 bases from V and 7 bases from J, with 12 bases between. The CDR3 is CASSLQGSRNEQFF. CDR3 nucleotide sequence: TGTGCCAGCAGTTTACAGGGGAGTAGGAATGAGCAGTTCTTC.

This clonotype was detected once. V usage is TRBV5-1 and J usage is TRBJ2-1; no clear D. Germline assignment: CDR1 SGHRS and CDR2 YFSETQ. Trimming shortened V by 1 base and J by 4 bases, and 6 bases separated the two germline ends. The CDR3 has 13 amino acids. For the CDR3, the DNA is TGCGCCAGCAGCTTGACCGGTTACAATGAGCAGTTCTTC. Encoded protein: CASSLTGYNEQFF.

The genes are TRBV30 and TRBJ2-2; D gene unclear. This CDR3 is 14 amino acids long. Looked up from germline, CDR1 is GTSNPN and CDR2 is SVGIG (reference sequence). V was cut by 3 bases and J by 3 bases, with 11 bases left in between. This CDR3 is CAWRKRVDTGELFF. CDR3 bases: TGTGCCTGGAGGAAAAGGGTGGACACCGGGGAGCTGTTTTTT.

The V and J genes are TRBV5-1 and TRBJ1-1; perhaps TRBD1 as D (5 bases). The CDR3 runs to 14 residues. Deletions cut 5 bases from V and 0 bases from J, with 11 bases between. Germline values: CDR1 SGHRS, CDR2 YFSETQ. The CDR3 DNA reads as TGCGCCAGCAGGCCCCAGGGCATGAACACTGAAGCTTTCTTT. This sequence encodes CASRPQGMNTEAFF.

The J gene is TRBJ2-2, the V gene TRBV7-9; D is possibly TRBD1 (5 bases). V was cut by 5 bases and J by 0 bases, with 16 bases left in between. This CDR3 is 17 amino acids long. Germline CDR1 and CDR2: SEHNR and FQNEAQ (reference sequence). The CDR3 nucleotides read TGTGCCAGCAGCCTAATGGGGCGGAGAACGAACACCGGGGAGCTGTTTTTT. Translation: CASSLMGRRTNTGELFF.

This clonotype came up a few times. The chain recombines TRBV5-4 with TRBJ1-6; no clear D. The V end was cut by 2 bases, the J end by 8 bases, with 11 bases between. Germline V lookup: CDR1 SGHNT, CDR2 YYREEE (reference sequence). The CDR3 covers 14 residues. Here the CDR3 DNA reads TGTGCCAGCAGCTTAGGGAATATGGATTCACCCCTCCACTTT. This gives the protein CASSLGNMDSPLHF.